Following are 20 T cell receptor beta chains from one sample sequenced in a study of blood T cell repertoires in COVID-19. The repertoire was sequenced with immunoSEQ multiplex PCR; TCRdb's copy has only in-frame clones and lacks some. Counted here are roughly 460,000 clones, roughly 89% occurring once; the ten biggest clones make up more than 0.7%. Sequenced material: peripheral blood. These receptors all stem from a young man with COVID-19, enrolled during active disease.

The J gene is TRBJ1-2, the V gene TRBV5-6, with TRBD1 matching over 8 bases. The CDR3 is made up of 15 amino acids. The V gene end was trimmed by 3 bases and the J gene end by 7 bases; junction bases not matched to a gene: 11. The V gene's germline CDR1 is SGHDT and CDR2 YYEEEE. CDR3 in DNA: TGTGCCAGCAGCTCGGGACAGGACTGGGTCGCTGGCTACACCTTC. This codes for CASSSGQDWVAGYTF.

The chain couples TRBV19 to TRBJ2-3; TRBD2 matches at 7 bases. Losses at the gene ends were 6 bases for V and 2 bases for J; bases not matched to a gene: 8. The germline CDR1 and CDR2 sequences are LNHDA and SQIVND (reference sequence). The CDR3 loop spans 15 amino acids. The CDR3 DNA sequence: TGTGCCAGTAGCTCGCGACTAGCCCCCACAGATACGCAGTATTTT. This gives the protein CASSSRLAPTDTQYF.

The chain couples TRBV6-5 to TRBJ1-1, with D tentatively TRBD1 (6 bases). Germline V lookup: CDR1 MNHEY, CDR2 SVGAGI. The V gene lost 4 bases and the J gene lost 1 base, with 16 bases spanning the gap. The CDR3 loop spans 16 amino acids. The CDR3 spells CASSSPAGAGNTEAFF. For the CDR3, the DNA is TGTGCCAGCAGTTCCCCCGCGGGGGCCGGGAACACTGAAGCTTTCTTT.

This clone occurred a few times. The rearrangement joins TRBV10-1 to TRBJ2-5; TRBD1 aligns across 10 bases. V lost 6 bases and J lost 5; bases outside the gene matches: 6. The CDR3 has 14 amino acids. Germline CDR1 reads WNHNN; CDR2 reads SYGVQD (reference sequence). CDR3 loop: CASRPGTGAETQYF. CDR3 nucleotides: TGCGCCAGCAGACCCGGGACAGGGGCGGAGACCCAGTACTTC.

This clone has just a few counts. This rearrangement joins TRBV30 to TRBJ2-1, with TRBD2 matching 14 bases. The CDR3 sequence is 13 residues long. Germline lookup yields CDR1 GTSNPN and CDR2 SVGIG (reference sequence). V trimming: 8 bases; J trimming: 6 bases; junction bases outside the gene matches: 3. CDR3 sequence reads: CARGTSGSNEQFF. The CDR3 DNA reads TGTGCCCGGGGGACTAGCGGGAGCAATGAGCAGTTCTTC.

J is TRBJ1-2 and V is TRBV11-2; a possible D gene is TRBD1 (6 bases). Trimming took off 7 bases at V and 0 bases at J, with 15 bases between the two ends. This CDR3 has 15 amino acids. Germline CDR1 SGHAT, CDR2 FQNNGV. The chain's CDR3 is CASTEGRGANYGYTF. The CDR3 region has the DNA TGTGCCAGCACCGAGGGGAGGGGGGCTAACTATGGCTACACCTTC.

The gene calls are TRBV24-1 and TRBJ1-3; D is unresolved. The CDR3 is 12 amino acids. Trimming removed 6 bases at V and 10 bases at J, with 12 bases between. Germline V gives CDR1 KGHDR, CDR2 SFDVKD. The CDR3: CATSRLGGTIYF. Here the CDR3 DNA reads TGTGCCACCAGTCGACTCGGAGGGACCATATATTTT.

The V and J genes are TRBV5-1 and TRBJ2-3; a possible D gene is TRBD2 (6 bases). The CDR3 has 14 residues. V shed 2 bases and J shed 2 bases, with 9 bases lying between them. Germline lookup yields CDR1 SGHRS and CDR2 YFSETQ. The CDR3 loop is CASSFSGLTDTQYF. The CDR3 region has the DNA TGCGCCAGCAGCTTTAGCGGTCTCACAGATACGCAGTATTTT.

This rearrangement joins TRBV6-6 to TRBJ2-3; 13 bases map to TRBD2. Germline lookup yields CDR1 MNHNY and CDR2 SVGAGI (reference sequence). The CDR3 totals 15 residues. The V gene end was trimmed by 5 bases and the J gene end by 4 bases; junction bases not matched to a gene: 3. As DNA, the CDR3 is TGTGCCAGCAGTCCTACTAGCGGGGGGGCAGATACGCAGTATTTT. Protein sequence: CASSPTSGGADTQYF.

This chain connects TRBV5-4 to TRBJ2-3, with 9 positions matching TRBD1. V lost 4 bases to trimming and J lost 0 bases; unmatched junction nucleotides: 18. This CDR3 is 20 amino acids long. Per germline, CDR1 SGHNT and CDR2 YYREEE (reference sequence). The CDR3 DNA reads TGTGCCAGCAGCCCCATCTTCGGGACAGGGCCCCCCGCGAGCACAGATACGCAGTATTTT. This translates into CASSPIFGTGPPASTDTQYF.

V and J are TRBV5-1 and TRBJ2-6; a weak D match, TRBD1 (5 bases). The germline V gene encodes CDR1 SGHRS and CDR2 YFSETQ. The CDR3 length is 15 residues. With 3 bases removed from V and 2 bases from J, the gap between germline ends came to 9 bases. CDR3 DNA: TGCGCCAGCAGCTGGCAAGGGGCTGGGGCCAACGTCCTGACTTTC. The encoded protein is CASSWQGAGANVLTF.

J is TRBJ2-2 and V is TRBV7-5; the DNA was not used to check the table's D call, TRBD1. TRBV7-5 is a recognized pseudogene. The CDR3 spans 17 residues. The CDR3 reads CVRSLLAQGAGTGELFF. CDR3 DNA: TGTGTCAGAAGCCTGCTAGCCCAGGGGGCCGGCACCGGGGAGCTGTTTTTT.

The DNA for the CDR3 is TGTGCCAGCAGTTCTTACAGGTTCACTGAAGCTTTCTTT. Translated: CASSSYRFTEAFF. The J gene is TRBJ1-1, the V gene TRBV12-3 or TRBV12-4; D may be TRBD1 (5 bases). This CDR3 contains 13 residues. Trimming cost V 4 bases and J 4 bases, with 10 bases left between them.

The V call is TRBV6-1, the J call TRBJ2-1; D call uncertain. Trimming stripped 0 bases from V and 9 bases from J, with 9 bases between. Germline V gene lookup returns CDR1 MNHNS and CDR2 SASEGT. This CDR3 is 13 amino acids long. The CDR3 loop reads CASSEAGRSEQFF. The CDR3 nucleotides read TGTGCCAGCAGTGAAGCGGGTCGGAGTGAGCAGTTCTTC.

The chain couples TRBV19 to TRBJ2-3, with TRBD2 identical over 10 bases. The CDR3 spans 16 residues. The junction had 7 bases not matched to a gene; V was cut back by 5 bases and J by 2 bases. From germline, CDR1 is LNHDA and CDR2 SQIVND (reference sequence). CDR3 DNA sequence: TGTGCCAGTAGTCTCGGACTAGCGGAGGACACAGATACGCAGTATTTT. It translates to CASSLGLAEDTDTQYF.

The chain combines TRBV4-1 with TRBJ2-5, with D possibly being TRBD2 (6 bases). CDR3 size: 18 residues. V lost 0 bases, J lost 3 bases, and 20 bases lay in between. The V gene's germline CDR1 is MGHRA and CDR2 YSYEKL. CDR3 bases: TGCGCCAGCAGCCAAGATAGACGAAGGAGGGGCGAAAAAGAGACCCAGTACTTC. Translation gives CASSQDRRRRGEKETQYF.

This sequence joins TRBV5-1 and TRBJ1-4, with D possibly being TRBD1 (6 bases). Germline V CDR1 and CDR2: SGHRS, YFSETQ. V was cut by 4 bases and J by 0 bases, with 13 bases left in between. The CDR3 totals 16 residues. The CDR3 coding sequence is TGCGCCAGCAGCCCGACAGGCGGTCCAACTAATGAAAAACTGTTTTTT. Translated, it gives CASSPTGGPTNEKLFF.

The genes are TRBV7-3 and TRBJ2-1; 9 bases align to TRBD2. CDR3 length: 18 residues. The ends lost 5 bases at V and 4 bases at J; junction bases unmatched: 15. The germline V gene encodes CDR1 SGHTA and CDR2 FQGTGA. Here the CDR3 DNA reads TGTGCCAGCAGCCAAAGGTTTGCTAGCGGGGCTCCTTACAATGAGCAGTTCTTC. Translated: CASSQRFASGAPYNEQFF.

This chain connects TRBV5-4 to TRBJ1-1, with D unclear. Germline CDR1 reads SGHNT; CDR2 reads YYREEE (reference sequence). V shed 0 bases and J shed 3 bases, with 9 bases lying between them. The CDR3 has 14 amino acids. In DNA form, the CDR3 reads TGTGCCAGCAGCTTGGTCGGGGTGGACACTGAAGCTTTCTTT. Its protein is CASSLVGVDTEAFF. Full variable domain (rest looked up from reference TRBV5-4 and TRBJ1-1): ETGVTQSPTHLIKTRGQQVTLRCSSQSGHNTVSWYQQALGQGPQFIFQYYREEENGRGNFPPRFSGLQFPNYSSELNVNALELDDSALYLCASSLVGVDTEAFFGQGTRLTVV.

J is TRBJ1-2 and V is TRBV7-9; no firm D call. Trimming took off 1 base at V and 6 bases at J, with 6 bases between the two ends. Germline V gene sequence: CDR1 SEHNR, CDR2 FQNEAQ (reference sequence). The CDR3 length is 12 residues. CDR3 sequence: CASSLGPDGYTF. As DNA, the CDR3 is TGTGCCAGCAGCTTAGGTCCGGATGGCTACACCTTC.